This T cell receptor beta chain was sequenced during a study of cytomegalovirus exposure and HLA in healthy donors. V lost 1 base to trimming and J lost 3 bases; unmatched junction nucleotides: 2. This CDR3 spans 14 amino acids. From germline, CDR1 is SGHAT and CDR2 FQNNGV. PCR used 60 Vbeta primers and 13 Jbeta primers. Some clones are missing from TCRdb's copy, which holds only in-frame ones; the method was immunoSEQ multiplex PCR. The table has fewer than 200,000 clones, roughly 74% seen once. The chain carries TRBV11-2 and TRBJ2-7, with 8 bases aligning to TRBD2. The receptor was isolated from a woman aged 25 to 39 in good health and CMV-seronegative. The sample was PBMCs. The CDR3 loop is CASSLAGTSYEQYF. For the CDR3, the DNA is TGTGCCAGCAGCTTAGCAGGGACTAGCTACGAGCAGTACTTC.